The rows below give T cell receptor beta chains drawn from one sample of a study of blood T cell repertoires in COVID-19. Method: immunoSEQ multiplex PCR; TCRdb's copy keeps in-frame clones and lacks some. The profile covers a few hundred thousand clones, with roughly 88% appearing a single time and less than 2.5% taken by the ten largest. What was sequenced was PBMCs or T cells enriched from blood (not recorded which). These receptors were taken from a man aged 30 to 45 who had recovered from COVID-19. The CDR3 runs from the conserved cysteine through the conserved F or W. Fields, in order: V gene, D gene, J gene, CDR3 protein, CDR3 DNA. The D gene is left open where the match is weak.

V gene: TRBV27; D gene: NA; J gene: TRBJ1-2; CDR3 protein: CASSLAQGGGGYTF; CDR3 DNA: TGTGCCAGCAGCCTAGCCCAGGGAGGTGGTGGCTACACCTTC
V gene: TRBV11-1; D gene: NA; J gene: TRBJ1-3; CDR3 protein: CASSLARVGPGNTIYF; CDR3 DNA: TGTGCCAGCAGCTTAGCGCGCGTCGGTCCTGGAAACACCATATATTTT
V gene: TRBV25-1; D gene: NA; J gene: TRBJ1-6; CDR3 protein: CASSVGGAYNSPLHF; CDR3 DNA: TGTGCCAGCAGTGTTGGGGGGGCCTATAATTCACCCCTCCACTTT
V gene: TRBV13; D gene: NA; J gene: TRBJ2-3; CDR3 protein: CASSSFQGSGDTQYF; CDR3 DNA: TGTGCCAGCAGCTCATTCCAGGGGAGTGGGGATACGCAGTATTTT
V gene: TRBV6-2/TRBV6-3; D gene: TRBD2; J gene: TRBJ2-1; CDR3 protein: CASSYAPGLAGGQISKSEQFF; CDR3 DNA: TGTGCCAGCAGTTACGCCCCCGGACTAGCGGGGGGCCAAATCTCAAAATCTGAGCAGTTCTTC
V gene: TRBV6-5; D gene: NA; J gene: TRBJ1-1; CDR3 protein: CASSYSPGWVWAFF; CDR3 DNA: TGTGCCAGCAGTTACTCTCCGGGGTGGGTTTGGGCTTTCTTT
V gene: TRBV11-2; D gene: NA; J gene: TRBJ2-7; CDR3 protein: CASSLSSFEQYF; CDR3 DNA: TGTGCCAGCAGCCTCTCTAGTTTTGAGCAGTACTTC
V gene: TRBV10-3; D gene: TRBD2; J gene: TRBJ2-3; CDR3 protein: CATSGSTDTQYF; CDR3 DNA: TGTGCCACTAGCGGGAGCACAGATACGCAGTATTTT
V gene: TRBV19; D gene: TRBD2; J gene: TRBJ2-1; CDR3 protein: CASSASGGSSYNEQFF; CDR3 DNA: TGTGCCAGTAGTGCTAGCGGGGGCAGCTCCTACAATGAGCAGTTCTTC
V gene: TRBV5-1; D gene: TRBD1; J gene: TRBJ2-1; CDR3 protein: CASSFGQGNNEQFF; CDR3 DNA: TGCGCCAGCAGCTTTGGACAGGGAAACAATGAGCAGTTCTTC
V gene: TRBV3-1/TRBV3-2; D gene: NA; J gene: TRBJ2-2; CDR3 protein: CASSRFLVAGELFF; CDR3 DNA: TGTGCCAGCAGCCGATTTCTTGTCGCGGGGGAGCTGTTTTTT
V gene: TRBV18; D gene: NA; J gene: TRBJ1-5; CDR3 protein: CASSPRQGGQPQHF; CDR3 DNA: TGTGCCAGCTCACCACGGCAGGGTGGTCAGCCCCAGCATTTT
V gene: TRBV16; D gene: NA; J gene: TRBJ1-3; CDR3 protein: CASSQSTGNGNTIYF; CDR3 DNA: TGTGCCAGCAGCCAATCCACCGGTAATGGAAACACCATATATTTT
V gene: TRBV30; D gene: TRBD2; J gene: TRBJ2-1; CDR3 protein: CGTSGISSYNEQFF; CDR3 DNA: TGTGGGACTAGCGGTATTAGCTCCTACAATGAGCAGTTCTTC
V gene: TRBV6-5; D gene: NA; J gene: TRBJ1-2; CDR3 protein: CASNPTRVGNYGYTF; CDR3 DNA: TGTGCCAGCAACCCCACCAGGGTAGGGAACTATGGCTACACCTTC
V gene: TRBV7-8; D gene: NA; J gene: TRBJ1-1; CDR3 protein: CASSLGGKDSPLSMNTEAFF; CDR3 DNA: TGTGCCAGCAGCTTAGGGGGAAAGGACAGCCCCCTATCCATGAACACTGAAGCTTTCTTT
V gene: TRBV12-3/TRBV12-4; D gene: NA; J gene: TRBJ1-5; CDR3 protein: CASTRQNQPQHF; CDR3 DNA: TGTGCCAGCACCCGACAGAATCAGCCCCAGCATTTT
V gene: TRBV23-1; D gene: NA; J gene: TRBJ1-2; CDR3 protein: CASSHPTVLQSYYGYTF; CDR3 DNA: TGCGCCAGCAGTCATCCGACAGTGTTGCAGTCCTACTATGGCTACACCTTC
V gene: TRBV5-6; D gene: TRBD1; J gene: TRBJ1-5; CDR3 protein: CASSFRQGYGAYQPQHF; CDR3 DNA: TGTGCCAGCAGCTTTCGACAGGGCTATGGCGCTTATCAGCCCCAGCATTTT
V gene: TRBV4-1; D gene: NA; J gene: TRBJ1-1; CDR3 protein: CASSQDIRRELSEDTEAFF; CDR3 DNA: TGCGCCAGCAGCCAAGATATCCGACGGGAGCTGAGCGAGGACACTGAAGCTTTCTTT